These T cell receptor beta chains were read from a single sample in a study of T cell repertoires in cytomegalovirus infection. TCRdb fed the reads into MiXCR, producing one record per CDR3 protein. The repertoire includes approximately 180,000 distinct CDR3 sequences, less than 9.5% of them detected once, and approximately 4.2% sits in the top ten. Input material: PBMCs. The source is a human donor in good health (CMV status not recorded). Some clones in this sample may be carry-over from other donors' samples. The conserved cysteine and the conserved F or W are not part of the CDR3 here. Each record gives: J gene, V gene, clone size, CDR3 protein. Expanded clones are given a class, and other clones once, few, many or no size at all.

TRBJ2-1	TRBV6-2/TRBV6-3	many	ASCPPYNEQF
TRBJ2-7	TRBV24-1	.	ATSDSTSGRVGEQY
TRBJ2-5	TRBV2	few	ASSEPVNYVRQETQY
TRBJ1-5	TRBV19	many	ASIPGPIHGPQH
TRBJ2-7	TRBV2	few	ASSEAGALSYEQY
TRBJ1-6	TRBV5-1	.	ASSSGTGTSSPLH
TRBJ1-2	TRBV5-1	few	ASSYEGGYGYT
TRBJ1-2	TRBV6-5	many	ASSYGIWGTYYGYT
TRBJ2-2	TRBV28	.	ASSFAGQNTGELF
TRBJ2-4	TRBV15	few	ATSRDLGGIQY
TRBJ1-2	TRBV9	few	ASSDAQVFRGYT
TRBJ1-6	TRBV7-2	many	ASSLAGRINNSPLH
TRBJ2-5	TRBV20-1	.	SAPVETQY
TRBJ1-1	TRBV30	.	AWSVQDTEAF
TRBJ2-3	TRBV6-2/TRBV6-3	few	ASDLGLAGAPSDTQY
TRBJ2-7	TRBV12-3/TRBV12-4	.	ASSPPGLAGALEQY
TRBJ1-5	TRBV19	.	ASSMSGVNQPQH